The clone carrying this T cell receptor (beta chain) was counted only a few times. The sample belongs to a study of cytomegalovirus exposure and HLA in healthy donors. This CDR3 region has 14 residues. Germline V gives CDR1 SGHTA, CDR2 FQGNSA. V lost 2 bases and J 5 bases, leaving 10 bases between the germline ends. PCR amplification relied on 60 Vbeta primers (plus 13 Jbeta primers). Only in-frame clones appear in the TCRdb table, and some are missing; sequencing was by immunoSEQ multiplex PCR. This table has about 170,000 clones, around 80% appearing once. This clonotype was obtained from a woman in her thirties in good health and CMV-seropositive. V is TRBV7-2 and J is TRBJ1-5; no firm D call. The sequencing input was PBMCs. CDR3 in DNA: TGTGCCAGCAGCTTAATATATGAGTATCAGCCCCAGCATTTT. Protein sequence: CASSLIYEYQPQHF.